This TCR beta chain is from a study of Ad26.COV2.S vaccination and SARS-CoV-2 variants (dated by TCRdb to about 2021). With respect to the entire study: Donors in the vaccine arm were drawn from COV1001, a multicentre, randomized, double-blind, placebo-controlled phase I-IIa trial testing Ad26.COV2.S in healthy adults. A total of some 30 samples were included in the TCR-sequenced set, comprising roughly 20 Ad26.COV2.S vaccine recipients, 5 placebo recipients and 8 SARS-CoV-2 convalescent individuals. Ad26.COV2.S was given intramuscularly at 5x10^10 or 1x10^11 viral particles, as a single shot or as two shots 56 days apart. The specificity and breadth of SARS-CoV-2-reactive T cell receptors after Ad26.COV2.S vaccination were assessed by TCRbeta repertoire sequencing. Blinding of investigators to trial group allocation was maintained during experiments and outcome assessment. Participants in the trial were split at random into five groups of five each, receiving low-dose or high-dose Ad26.COV2.S once or twice, or else placebo on both occasions. Study-wide findings and limitations: Vaccine and placebo recipients had comparable non-spike TCR breadth, which fits with the vaccine containing only spike. The authors noted that the TCR breadth and depth analyses may have underestimated total T cell responses. Substantial breadth of spike-specific CD8+ and CD4+ T cell responses was reported after vaccination. Comparing responses between vaccine doses or regimens was not something the study was powered to do. Ad26.COV2.S recipients had higher spike-specific TCR breadth than placebo recipients (P = 0.0014).

Reading the label with the study, this specimen's treatment or condition is: approximately 18 received Ad26.COV2.S at low or high dose, single or two shots; about 5 received placebo; per-sample allocation not given. For vaccine and placebo recipients, repertoires were sequenced using samples collected on day 63 after the first injection. In Cohort 1b, 25 or so adults aged 18-55 years were enrolled at a single site in Boston, USA, between 29 July and 7 August 2020. Ad26.COV2.S consisted of a replication-incompetent adenovirus type 26 vector by which a prefusion-stabilized SARS-CoV-2 spike protein from the original Wuhan strain was expressed. Of note for this clone: The antigen it recognizes is unknown. No much larger clone exists at a distance of one base, and base qualities are not known.

From the cysteine up to the phenylalanine, the CDR3 has a length of 13 residues. This entry keeps only the CDR3 DNA: 39 bases, framed from base 1. V is pared back by 6 bases and J by 4 bases, with 10 bases lying between the germline termini. Reading the germline V gene (reference sequence) gives CDR1 MNHEY and CDR2 SMNVEV. TCRbeta CDR3 regions were sequenced with the immunoSEQ Assay. After extraction, genomic DNA underwent amplification by bias-controlled multiplex PCR, followed by high-throughput sequencing. The published analysis was carried out like this. To quantify the absolute abundance of each unique TCRbeta CDR3 region, sequences were collapsed and filtered. Usable DNA was measured by amplifying reference genes present in all nucleated cells, and TCRbeta template counts were normalized to that usable DNA to estimate T cell fraction. Repertoire TCRs were annotated as SARS-CoV-2-specific by exact matching of V gene, CDR3 amino acid sequence and J gene to a known reactive TCR set. The reference SARS-CoV-2 TCR set was derived from MIRA and filtered for enrichment in COVID-19-positive ImmuneCODE repertoires, a step that removed public or cross-reactive TCRs. Drawing on the MIRA antigens, annotated TCRs were analysed further at the level of specific ORF or position within ORF. Depth was the summed frequency of annotated unique rearrangements, while breadth was defined as annotated unique rearrangements over total unique productive rearrangements. Group comparisons of TCR breadth used two-sided Wilcoxon rank-sum tests. In its TCRdb copy, this immuneACCESS table keeps in-frame sequences only and misses some clones. Where compared with another copy, unresolved V genes explain less than half of these, and the others have no known cause. That table is the source of V, J and clone size, and D and trimming were worked out from the DNA. The sample table lists about 400,000 clones, roughly 80% of them with a count of one. The ten largest clones represent about 7.1% of the sample.

The sequence links TRBV27 to TRBJ2-1, with the D segment identity uncertain. The source was peripheral blood, collected in a trial of Ad26.COV2.S vaccine versus placebo. This TCR came from a person aged 18-60 years who received the Ad26.COV2.S COVID-19 vaccine or a placebo. CDR3 reads: CASSLSRYNEQFF. The DNA sequence is given as TGTGCCAGCAGCTTAAGTAGGTACAATGAGCAGTTCTTC.